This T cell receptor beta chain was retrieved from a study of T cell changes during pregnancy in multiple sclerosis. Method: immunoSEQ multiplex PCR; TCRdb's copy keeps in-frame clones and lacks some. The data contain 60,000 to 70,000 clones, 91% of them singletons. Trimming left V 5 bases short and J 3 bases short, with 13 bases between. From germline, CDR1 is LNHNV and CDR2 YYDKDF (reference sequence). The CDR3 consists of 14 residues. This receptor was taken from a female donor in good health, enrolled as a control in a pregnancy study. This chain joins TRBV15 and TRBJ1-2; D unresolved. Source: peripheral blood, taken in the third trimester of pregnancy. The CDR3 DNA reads TGTGCCACCAGCCCCCGTCAGGCTGACTATGGCTACACCTTC. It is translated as CATSPRQADYGYTF.